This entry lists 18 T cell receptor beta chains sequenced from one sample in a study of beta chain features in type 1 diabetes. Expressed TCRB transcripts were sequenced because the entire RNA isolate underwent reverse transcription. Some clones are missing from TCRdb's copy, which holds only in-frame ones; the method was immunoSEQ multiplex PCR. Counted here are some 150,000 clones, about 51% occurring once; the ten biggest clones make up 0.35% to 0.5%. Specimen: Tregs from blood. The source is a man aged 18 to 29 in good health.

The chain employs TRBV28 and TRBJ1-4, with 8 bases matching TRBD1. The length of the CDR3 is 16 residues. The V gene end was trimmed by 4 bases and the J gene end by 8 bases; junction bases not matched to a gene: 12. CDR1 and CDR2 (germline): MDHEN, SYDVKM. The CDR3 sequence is CASSSRVQGDGEKLFF. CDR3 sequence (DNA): TGTGCCAGCAGTTCCCGGGTACAGGGGGATGGGGAAAAACTGTTTTTT.

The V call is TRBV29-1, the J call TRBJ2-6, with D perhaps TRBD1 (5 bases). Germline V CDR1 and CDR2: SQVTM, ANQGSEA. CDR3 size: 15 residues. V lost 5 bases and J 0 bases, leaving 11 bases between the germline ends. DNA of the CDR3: TGCAGCGTTCGACAGCCTAGCTCTGGGGCCAACGTCCTGACTTTC. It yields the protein CSVRQPSSGANVLTF.

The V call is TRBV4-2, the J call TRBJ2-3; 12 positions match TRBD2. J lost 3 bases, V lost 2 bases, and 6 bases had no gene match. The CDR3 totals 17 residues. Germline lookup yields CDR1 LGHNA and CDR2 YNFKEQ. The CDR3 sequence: CASSQQTSGGPTDTQYF. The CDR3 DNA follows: TGTGCCAGCAGCCAACAAACTAGCGGGGGGCCTACAGATACGCAGTATTTT.

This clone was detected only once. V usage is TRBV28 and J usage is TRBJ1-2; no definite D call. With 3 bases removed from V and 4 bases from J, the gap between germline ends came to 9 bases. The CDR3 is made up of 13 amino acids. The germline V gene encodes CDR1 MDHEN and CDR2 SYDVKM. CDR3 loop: CASSFGGAYGYTF. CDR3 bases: TGTGCCAGCAGTTTTGGCGGAGCCTATGGCTACACCTTC.

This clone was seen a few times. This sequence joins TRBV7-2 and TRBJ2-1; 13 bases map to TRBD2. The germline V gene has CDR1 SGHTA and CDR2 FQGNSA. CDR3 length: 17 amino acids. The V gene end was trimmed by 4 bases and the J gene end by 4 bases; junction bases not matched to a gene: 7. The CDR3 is CASSSPGLAGIYNEQFF. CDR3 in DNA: TGTGCCAGCAGCTCCCCGGGACTAGCGGGAATTTACAATGAGCAGTTCTTC.

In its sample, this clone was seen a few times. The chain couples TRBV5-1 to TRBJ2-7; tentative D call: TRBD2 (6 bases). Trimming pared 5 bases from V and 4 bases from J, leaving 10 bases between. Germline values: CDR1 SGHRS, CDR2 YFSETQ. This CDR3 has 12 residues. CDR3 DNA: TGCGCCAGCAGGGATGCGGGGTACGAGCAGTACTTC. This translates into CASRDAGYEQYF.

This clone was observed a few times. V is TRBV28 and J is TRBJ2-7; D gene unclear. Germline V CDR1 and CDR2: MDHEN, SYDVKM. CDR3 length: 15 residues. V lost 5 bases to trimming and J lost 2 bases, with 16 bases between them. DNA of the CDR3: TGTGCCAGCAGTCCCCGGAGCCCGCCGCCCTACGAGCAGTACTTC. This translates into CASSPRSPPPYEQYF.

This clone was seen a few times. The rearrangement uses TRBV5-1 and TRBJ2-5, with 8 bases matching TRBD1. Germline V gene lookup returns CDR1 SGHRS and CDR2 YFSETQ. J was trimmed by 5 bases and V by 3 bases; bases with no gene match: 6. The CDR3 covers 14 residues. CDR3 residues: CASSSGQGRETQYF. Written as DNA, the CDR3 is TGCGCCAGCAGCTCCGGACAGGGCCGGGAGACCCAGTACTTC.

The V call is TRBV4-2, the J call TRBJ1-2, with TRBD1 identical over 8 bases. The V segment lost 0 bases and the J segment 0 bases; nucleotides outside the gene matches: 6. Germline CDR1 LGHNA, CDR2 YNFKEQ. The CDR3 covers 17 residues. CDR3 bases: TGTGCCAGCAGCCAAGATCTCACAGGGGGTACTAACTATGGCTACACCTTC. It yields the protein CASSQDLTGGTNYGYTF.

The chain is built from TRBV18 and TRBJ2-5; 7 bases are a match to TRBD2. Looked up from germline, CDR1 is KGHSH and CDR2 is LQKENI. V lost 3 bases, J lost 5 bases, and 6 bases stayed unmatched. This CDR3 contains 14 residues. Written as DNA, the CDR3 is TGTGCCAGCTCACCCCGGGGAGGGCCCGAGACCCAGTACTTC. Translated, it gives CASSPRGGPETQYF.

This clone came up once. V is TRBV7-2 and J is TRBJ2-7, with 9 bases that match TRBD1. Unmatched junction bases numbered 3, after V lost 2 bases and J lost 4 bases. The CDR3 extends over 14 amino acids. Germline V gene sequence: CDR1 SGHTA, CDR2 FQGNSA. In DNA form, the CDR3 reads TGTGCCAGCAGCTTAACAGGGGGCGCGTACGAGCAGTACTTC. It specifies CASSLTGGAYEQYF.

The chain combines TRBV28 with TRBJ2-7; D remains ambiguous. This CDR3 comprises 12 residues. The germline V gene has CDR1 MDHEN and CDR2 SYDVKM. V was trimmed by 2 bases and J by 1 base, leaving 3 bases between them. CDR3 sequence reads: CASSLPSYEQYF. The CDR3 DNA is TGTGCCAGCAGTTTACCTTCCTACGAGCAGTACTTC.

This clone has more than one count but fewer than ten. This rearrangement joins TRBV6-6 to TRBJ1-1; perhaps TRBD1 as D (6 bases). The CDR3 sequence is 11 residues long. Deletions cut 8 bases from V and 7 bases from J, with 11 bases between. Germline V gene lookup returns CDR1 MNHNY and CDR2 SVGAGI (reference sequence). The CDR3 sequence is CASGGEGEAFF. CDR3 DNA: TGTGCCAGCGGGGGCGAGGGTGAAGCTTTCTTT.

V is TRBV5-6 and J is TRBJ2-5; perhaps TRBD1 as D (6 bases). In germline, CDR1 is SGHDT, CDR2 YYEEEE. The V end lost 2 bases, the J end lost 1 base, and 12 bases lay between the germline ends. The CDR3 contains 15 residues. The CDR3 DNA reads TGTGCCAGCAGCTTACACGCACAGGGCCAAGAGACCCAGTACTTC. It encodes CASSLHAQGQETQYF.

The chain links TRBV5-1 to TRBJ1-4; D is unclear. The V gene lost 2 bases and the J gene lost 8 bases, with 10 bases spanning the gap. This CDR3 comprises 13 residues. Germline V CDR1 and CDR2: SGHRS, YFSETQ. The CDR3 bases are TGCGCCAGCAGCTTAACAGACACCGAAAAACTGTTTTTT. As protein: CASSLTDTEKLFF. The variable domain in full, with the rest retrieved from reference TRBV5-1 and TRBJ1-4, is KAGVTQTPRYLIKTRGQQVTLSCSPISGHRSVSWYQQTPGQGLQFLFEYFSETQRNKGNFPGRFSGRQFSNSRSEMNVSTLELGDSALYLCASSLTDTEKLFFGSGTQLSVL.

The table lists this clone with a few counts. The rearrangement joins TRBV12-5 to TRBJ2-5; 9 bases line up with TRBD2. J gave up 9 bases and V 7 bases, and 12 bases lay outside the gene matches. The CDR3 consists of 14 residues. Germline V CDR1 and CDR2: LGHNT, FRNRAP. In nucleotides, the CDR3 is TGTGCTAGTGCCTTCTCTGGACTAGCGATGGCCCAGTACTTC. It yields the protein CASAFSGLAMAQYF.

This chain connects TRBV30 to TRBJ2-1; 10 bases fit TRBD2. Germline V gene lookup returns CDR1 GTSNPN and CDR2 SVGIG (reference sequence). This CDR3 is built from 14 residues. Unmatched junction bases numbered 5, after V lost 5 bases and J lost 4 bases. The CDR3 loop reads CAWGRTSGYNEQFF. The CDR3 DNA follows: TGTGCCTGGGGAAGGACTAGCGGATACAATGAGCAGTTCTTC.

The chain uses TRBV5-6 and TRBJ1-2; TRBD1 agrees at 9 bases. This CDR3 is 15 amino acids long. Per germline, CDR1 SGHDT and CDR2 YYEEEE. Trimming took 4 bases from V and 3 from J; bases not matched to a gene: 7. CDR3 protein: CASSNYRGLYYGYTF. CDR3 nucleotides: TGTGCCAGCAGCAACTACAGGGGGCTGTACTATGGCTACACCTTC.